This entry features one TCR beta chain sequence. Its antigen is still unknown. No per-base quality is available; no much larger clone lies one base away. CDR1 and CDR2 are read off the germline V gene as SGHRS and YFSETQ. Trimmed from V: 2 bases; trimmed from J: 4 bases; junction bases lacking a gene match: 3. The CDR3 sequence holds 16 residues, the cysteine and phenylalanine included. The entry retains the CDR3 DNA only, 48 bases that are in frame from base 1. The data derive from a study of blood T cell repertoires in COVID-19 (dated by TCRdb to the early 2020s). Regarding the complete study: Samples covering the acute and convalescent phases of COVID-19 were provided by collaborators in the United States, Italy and Spain. The prospective study material was composed of cDNA or gDNA derived from T cells, B-cell-depleted T cells, or PBMCs. Deeply sampled blood TCRbeta repertoires from subjects exposed to, actively infected with, or recovered from COVID-19 were included in the dataset. The repertoires were released in a freely available public database meant as a resource for research on the immune response to SARS-CoV-2. Samples were obtained from the ongoing ImmuneRACE study (first 160 participants) and from over 1,000 subjects provided by 6 global collaborators. The sample metadata nearly always contained a de-identified subject ID, COVID-19 status, age in years and sex. Where available, HLA class I and class II types were taken from metadata supplied by the sample provider and were not determined by assay-based typing.

The study at large found these results: The quantity of clinical and demographic metadata differed by source and by participant and was supplied without curation.

Whole blood was collected in K2EDTA tubes by collaborating institutions according to the institutions' own protocols. For TCRbeta analysis, collaborators shipped samples as frozen whole blood, isolated PBMCs, or DNA extracted from either of those sample types. The immunoSEQ Assay, a bias-controlled multiplex PCR, was used to amplify TCRbeta CDR3 regions from genomic DNA. The authors processed their data as follows. Within the assay, amplification of reference gene primers was used to estimate how many nucleated cells each sample contained. To quantify the absolute abundance of each unique TCRbeta CDR3 rearrangement, sequence reads were collapsed and filtered. Productive Simpson clonality was computed per sample as the square root of Simpson's diversity index over productive rearrangements. The immuneACCESS repertoire file appears here via TCRdb, limited to in-frame rearrangements. These files lack a portion of the clones; in checked studies, under half of the deficit traces to unresolved V genes, and the cause of the others is not known. V, J and clone size derive from that table, while D and trimming were established from the DNA sequence. This sample lists around 24,000 clones; around 79% were detected once. Of the sample, around 15% is held by the ten largest clones.

The clonotype was recovered from an elderly man with active or convalescent COVID-19. The chain couples TRBV5-1 to TRBJ2-2; 12 bases in the junction line up with TRBD2. The material sequenced was peripheral blood. In nucleotides, the sequence is TGCGCCAGCAGCTTACGACTAGCGGGAGCCACCGGGGAGCTGTTTTTT. Its protein reads: CASSLRLAGATGELFF.